This T cell receptor beta chain was sequenced in a study of response to subunit inactivated influenza vaccine. Whole-study findings and limits: Authors suggested few new T cells are recruited by each seasonal influenza vaccination.

MiXCR was run by TCRdb on the RT-PCR reads, yielding one entry per CDR3 protein. The data hold some 500,000 distinct CDR3 sequences, with about 15% observed a single time. There are a few counts of this clonotype. Antigen unknown. The germline V and J ends were trimmed by 4 bases and 0 bases, with 10 bases remaining between them. The CDR3 consists of 16 residues. CDR1 and CDR2 from the germline V gene are KGHSH and LQKENI. This TCR was recovered from a man between 50 and 75 years old who received an inactivated influenza vaccine. The V gene is TRBV18, the J gene TRBJ2-6; no clear D gene. The sample consisted of CD4+ T cells sorted from PBMCs, taken roughly 24 months after vaccination. This CDR3 is CASSLQHGSGANVLTF. CDR3 DNA: TGTGCCAGCTCACTACAACACGGCTCTGGGGCCAACGTCCTGACTTTC.